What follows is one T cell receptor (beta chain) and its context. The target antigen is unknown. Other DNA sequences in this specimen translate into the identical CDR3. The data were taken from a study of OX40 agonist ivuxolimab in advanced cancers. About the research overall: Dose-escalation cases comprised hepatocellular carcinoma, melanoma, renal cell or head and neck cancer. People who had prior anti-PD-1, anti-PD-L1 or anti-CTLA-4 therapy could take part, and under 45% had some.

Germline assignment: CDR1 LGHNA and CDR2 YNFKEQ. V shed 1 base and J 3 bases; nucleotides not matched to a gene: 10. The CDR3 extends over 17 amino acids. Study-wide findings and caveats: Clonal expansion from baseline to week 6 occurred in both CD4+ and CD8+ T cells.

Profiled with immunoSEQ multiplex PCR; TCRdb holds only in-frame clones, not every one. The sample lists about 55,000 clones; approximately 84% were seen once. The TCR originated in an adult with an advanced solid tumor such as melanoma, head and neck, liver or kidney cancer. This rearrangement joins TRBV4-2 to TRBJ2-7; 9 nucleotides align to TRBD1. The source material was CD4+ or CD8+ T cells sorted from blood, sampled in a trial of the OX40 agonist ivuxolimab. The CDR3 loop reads CASSQAEPDRGGYEQYF. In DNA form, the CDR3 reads TGTGCCAGCAGCCAAGCCGAACCGGACAGGGGAGGCTACGAGCAGTACTTC.